The 10 T cell receptor beta chains reported below all come from one sample, sequenced in a study of CD8 T cells in ankylosing spondylitis. Study-wide results and caveats: It appeared that ankylosing spondylitis blood was characterized by a TCR beta motif of about eight highly homologous variants.

TCRdb analysed the 5' RACE reads with MiXCR anew, one entry per CDR3 protein. There are a few hundred thousand distinct CDR3 sequences in the sample; roughly an eighth occur only once, and under 7.5% lies in the top ten. Their specific antigens are unknown. Sequenced material: blood, either unsorted or a sorted T cell fraction (not recorded which). The receptor source for this set is a male donor with ankylosing spondylitis.

This clonotype came up a few times. This chain joins TRBV12-3 or TRBV12-4 and TRBJ1-3; D perhaps matches TRBD1 (5 bases). The V end was cut by 2 bases, the J end by 5 bases, with 7 bases between. The length of the CDR3 is 13 residues. In DNA form, the CDR3 reads TGTGCCAGCAGTTTAAGACAGCGAAACACCATATATTTT. Encoded protein: CASSLRQRNTIYF.

The chain couples TRBV30 to TRBJ2-1; D gene uncertain. Trimming removed 3 bases at V and 7 bases at J, with 10 bases between. The CDR3 covers 12 residues. The germline gives CDR1 GTSNPN, CDR2 SVGIG (reference sequence). The CDR3 region is CAWRGGFNEQFF. CDR3 nucleotide sequence: TGTGCCTGGAGAGGTGGTTTTAATGAGCAGTTCTTC. Filled out from reference TRBV30 and TRBJ2-1, the complete variable domain reads SQTIHQWPATLVQPVGSPLSLECTVEGTSNPNLYWYRQAAGRGLQLLFYSVGIGQISSEVPQNLSASRPQDRQFILSSKKLLLSDSGFYLCAWRGGFNEQFFGPGTRLTVL.

The V and J genes are TRBV19 and TRBJ2-3, with D possibly being TRBD1 (6 bases). V lost 10 bases and J lost 2, with 16 bases in between. Germline CDR1 and CDR2: LNHDA and SQIVND (reference sequence). The CDR3 totals 14 residues. This CDR3 is CATAQGQHTDTQYF. In DNA, the CDR3 is TGTGCCACCGCACAGGGCCAACACACAGATACGCAGTATTTT.

This clonotype was observed a few times. This rearrangement joins TRBV7-2 to TRBJ1-1; D might be TRBD1 (5 bases). The CDR3 runs to 13 residues. Germline assignment: CDR1 SGHTA and CDR2 FQGNSA. V lost 5 bases to trimming and J lost 12 bases, with 19 bases between them. In nucleotides, the CDR3 is TGTGCCAGCAGCCCTTCGCGGGGCGGGGATCCTTTCTTT. It translates to CASSPSRGGDPFF.

This clonotype has a handful of counts. The chain links TRBV5-1 to TRBJ1-4, with D possibly matching TRBD1 (6 bases). V lost 5 bases, J lost 7 bases, and 12 bases lay in between. CDR1 and CDR2 (germline): SGHRS, YFSETQ. The CDR3 runs to 13 residues. The chain's CDR3 is CASSEQGTEKLFF. The CDR3 bases are TGCGCCAGCAGTGAACAGGGAACTGAAAAACTGTTTTTT.

This clonotype was counted a few times. CDR3 loop: CASSLGDLYKNIQYF. CDR3 nucleotides: TGTGCCAGCAGCTTAGGGGACTTGTACAAAAACATTCAGTACTTC. The chain recombines TRBV7-8 with TRBJ2-4; possibly TRBD2 for D (6 bases). The germline gives CDR1 SGHVS, CDR2 FQNEAQ. V lost 1 base and J lost 3, with 10 bases in between. This CDR3 has 15 residues.

This chain links TRBV10-2 with TRBJ2-7; 7 bases agree with TRBD1. V lost 6 bases, J lost 5 bases, and 13 bases stayed unmatched. This CDR3 contains 15 residues. Germline CDR1 reads WSHSY; CDR2 reads SAAADI. The CDR3 DNA reads as TGCGCCAGCAGAGAGGGCACAGGGGTCTTCCACGAGCAGTACGTC. Translating gives CASREGTGVFHEQYV.

The sample holds a few counts of this clonotype. The chain is built from TRBV12-3 or TRBV12-4 and TRBJ2-1; TRBD1 agrees at 10 bases. The V segment lost 1 base and the J segment 5 bases; nucleotides outside the gene matches: 2. The CDR3 has 15 amino acids. CDR3 DNA sequence: TGTGCCAGCAGTTTAGGGGGGACAGGGGACAATGAGCAGTTCTTC. Protein sequence: CASSLGGTGDNEQFF.

The chain uses TRBV6-1 and TRBJ2-5; the match to TRBD2 covers 10 bases. This CDR3 contains 16 residues. The V gene end was trimmed by 4 bases and the J gene end by 5 bases; junction bases not matched to a gene: 10. Germline V gene lookup returns CDR1 MNHNS and CDR2 SASEGT. The CDR3 DNA reads TGTGCCAGCAGTGCCGTCGTTCTAGCGGGAGTGGAGACCCAGTACTTC. Translating it yields CASSAVVLAGVETQYF.

This clonotype was found a few times. This chain links TRBV29-1 with TRBJ2-1; tentatively, D is TRBD1 (6 bases). This CDR3 contains 13 residues. Per the germline V gene, CDR1 is SQVTM and CDR2 is ANQGSEA. The V gene lost 6 bases and the J gene lost 4 bases, with 13 bases spanning the gap. CDR3 DNA: TGCAGCGTCCTTACTCAGGGGTACAATGAGCAGTTCTTC. Residues: CSVLTQGYNEQFF.